This TCR beta chain was retrieved from a study of shared clonotypes between healthy human individuals. Deep-level running was used for the assay. The table came from immunoSEQ multiplex PCR; TCRdb's copy has only in-frame clones and leaves some out. The table lists roughly 2.5 million clones, roughly 92% of them singletons. Study observations and caveats: Researchers sampled only blood; tissue repertoires likely differ.

This clone was seen just once. The target antigen is unknown. This clonotype originated in a man between 18 and 35 years old in good health. The sequenced sample consisted of naive CD4+ T cells sorted from blood. Subset meaning: CD45RA+ positively selected.

Here the CDR3 reads CASRSRLAGSYNEQFF. The CDR3 DNA reads as TGTGCCAGCAGATCGCGACTAGCGGGGTCCTACAATGAGCAGTTCTTC. This chain joins TRBV7-2 and TRBJ2-1; 11 bases map to TRBD2. Trimming at V came to 6 bases and at J to 1 base, leaving 5 bases not matched to a gene. This CDR3 comprises 16 residues. The germline gives CDR1 SGHTA, CDR2 FQGNSA.